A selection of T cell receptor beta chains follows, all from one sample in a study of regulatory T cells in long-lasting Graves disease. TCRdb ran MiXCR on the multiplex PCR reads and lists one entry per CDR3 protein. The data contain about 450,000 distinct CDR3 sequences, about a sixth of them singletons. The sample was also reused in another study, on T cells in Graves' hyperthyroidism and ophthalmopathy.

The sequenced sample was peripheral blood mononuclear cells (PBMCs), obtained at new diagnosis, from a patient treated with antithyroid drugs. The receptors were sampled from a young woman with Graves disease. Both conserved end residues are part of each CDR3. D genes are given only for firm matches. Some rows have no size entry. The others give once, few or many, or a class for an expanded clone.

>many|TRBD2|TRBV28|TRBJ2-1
TGTGCCAGCAGCCCGCCCCCAGGGAGGGTAAGGACTAGTATTTTCAATGAGCAGTTCTTC
CASSPPPGRVRTSIFNEQFF
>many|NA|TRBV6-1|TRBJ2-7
TGTGCCAGCAGGTCCCCGCCAGGCTCCTACGAGCAGTACTTC
CASRSPPGSYEQYF
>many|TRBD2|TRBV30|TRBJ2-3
TGTGCCTGGAGTGTAACTACCGGGACTAGCGTCAGCACAGATACGCAGTATTTT
CAWSVTTGTSVSTDTQYF
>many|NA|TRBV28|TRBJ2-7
TGTGCCAGCAGTTTATATCCGGGGTCCTACGAGCAGTACTTC
CASSLYPGSYEQYF
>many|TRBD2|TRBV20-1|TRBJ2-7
TGCAGTGCTAGTACTAGCGGGAGAAAGGGTGAGCAGTACTTC
CSASTSGRKGEQYF
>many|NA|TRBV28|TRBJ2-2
TGTGCCAGCAAGGATGGGTCTAGCGTAGGGGAGCTGTTTTTT
CASKDGSSVGELFF
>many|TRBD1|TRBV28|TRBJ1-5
TGTGCCAGCAGTTTGGTGACAGGGGATCAGCCCCAGCATTTT
CASSLVTGDQPQHF
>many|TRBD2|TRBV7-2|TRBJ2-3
TGTGCCAGCAGCCGCGGGGGTTTAAGGACAGATACGCAGTATTTT
CASSRGGLRTDTQYF
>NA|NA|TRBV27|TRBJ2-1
TGTGCCAGCACCCAGGGACTGAGCTCCTACAATGAGCAGTTCTTC
CASTQGLSSYNEQFF
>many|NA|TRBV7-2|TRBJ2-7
TGTGCCAGCAGCCGCGGACAGATCTACGAGCAGTACTTC
CASSRGQIYEQYF
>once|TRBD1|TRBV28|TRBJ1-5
TGTGCCAGCAGCTTTACGAGTTGGACAGGTTTGAATCAGCCCCAGCATTTT
CASSFTSWTGLNQPQHF
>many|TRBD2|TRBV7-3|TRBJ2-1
TGTGCCAGCAGCTTAAGTCCTAGCGGGAGCTATGAGCAGTTCTTC
CASSLSPSGSYEQFF
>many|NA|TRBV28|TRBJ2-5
TGTGCCAGCAGTTTGGGGCAGGGGAGGGGAGAGACCCAGTACTTC
CASSLGQGRGETQYF
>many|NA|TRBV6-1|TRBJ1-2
TGTGCCAGCAGTGAAGCGGAGGGGGGGACGTACGGCTACACCTTC
CASSEAEGGTYGYTF
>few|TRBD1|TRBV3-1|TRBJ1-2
TGTGCCAGCAGCCAAGGTTCCTCCGGGACAGGATATGGCTACACCTTC
CASSQGSSGTGYGYTF
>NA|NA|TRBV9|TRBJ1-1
TGTGCCAGCGAGGGAGAGGGACGAGCTTTCTTT
CASEGEGRAFF
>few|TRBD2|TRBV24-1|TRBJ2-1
TGTGCCACCAGTGATTTGATGTCTAGCGGGGACAATGAGCAGTTCTTC
CATSDLMSSGDNEQFF
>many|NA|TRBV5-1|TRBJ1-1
TGCGCCAGCAGCTTGGTGGGGGGAGGGGACACTGAAGCTTTCTTT
CASSLVGGGDTEAFF
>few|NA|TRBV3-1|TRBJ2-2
TGTGCCAGCAGCCAAGTGCAGCACACCGGGGAGCTGTTTTTT
CASSQVQHTGELFF
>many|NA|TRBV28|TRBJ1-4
TGTGCCAGCAGTATAAATCAGGAGAAACTGTTTTTT
CASSINQEKLFF
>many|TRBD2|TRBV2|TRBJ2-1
TGTGCCAGAACCTCCGGGACTAGCGGGAGGGTCTACAATGAGCAGTTCTTC
CARTSGTSGRVYNEQFF
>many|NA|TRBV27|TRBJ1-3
TGCGCCAGCAGCCCTCTTGGGTTGTCTGGAAACACCATATATTTT
CASSPLGLSGNTIYF
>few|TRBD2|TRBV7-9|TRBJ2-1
TGTGCCAGCAGCTTAAAGCGGGAGCCGAATGAGCAGTTCTTC
CASSLKREPNEQFF
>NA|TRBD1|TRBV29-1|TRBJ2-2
TGCAGCGGGACAGGGGAAGTCACCGGGGAGCTGTTTTTT
CSGTGEVTGELFF
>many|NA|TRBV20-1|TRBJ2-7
TGCAGTGCCGACGATCCGGGACGGAGCTCCTACGAGCAGTACTTC
CSADDPGRSSYEQYF
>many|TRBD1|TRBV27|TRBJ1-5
TGTGCCAGCAGACCAGGGGGCTGGCAGCCCCAGCATTTT
CASRPGGWQPQHF
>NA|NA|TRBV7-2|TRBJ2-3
TGTGCCAGCAGCTTACGAGGTTACGTAGAGAGTACGCAGTATTTT
CASSLRGYVESTQYF
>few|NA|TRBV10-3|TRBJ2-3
TGTGCCATCAGTGAGTCGGAACACGGAGGCTTCACAGATACGCAGTATTTT
CAISESEHGGFTDTQYF
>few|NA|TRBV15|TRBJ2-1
TGTGCCACCAGCAGAGATCGAGGGGGAATAGAGGATGAGCAGTTCTTC
CATSRDRGGIEDEQFF
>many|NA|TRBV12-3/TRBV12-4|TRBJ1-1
TGTGCCAGCAGTCCCGGGACAAGAAACACTGAAGCTTTCTTT
CASSPGTRNTEAFF
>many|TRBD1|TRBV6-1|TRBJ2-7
TGTGCCAGCAGCCAAACTAGGACAGGGGGCTCTTACGAGCAGTACTTC
CASSQTRTGGSYEQYF
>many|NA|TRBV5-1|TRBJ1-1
TGCGCCAGCAGCTTGACACCGGGACAAGACACTGAAGCTTTCTTT
CASSLTPGQDTEAFF
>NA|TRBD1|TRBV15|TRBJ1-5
TGTGCCACCAGTTGGGACAGAAATCAGCCCCAGCATTTT
CATSWDRNQPQHF
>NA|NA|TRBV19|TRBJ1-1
TGTGCCAGTAGAGGCAGGAACACTGAAGCTTTCTTT
CASRGRNTEAFF
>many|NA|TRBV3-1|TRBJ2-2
TGTGCCAGCAGCCACAGGGTTGGGGGGGCGACCGGGGAGCTGTTTTTT
CASSHRVGGATGELFF
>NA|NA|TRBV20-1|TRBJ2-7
TGCAGTGCTAGTGAGGGAGGGGGGTCCGCCTACGAGCAGTACTTC
CSASEGGGSAYEQYF
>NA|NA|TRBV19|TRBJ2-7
TGTGCCAGTAGTACTTCGGACACTTACGAGCAGTACTTC
CASSTSDTYEQYF
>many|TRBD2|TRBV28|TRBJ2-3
TGTGCCAGCGGGAGGGGAGGGCTAGATACGCAGTATTTT
CASGRGGLDTQYF
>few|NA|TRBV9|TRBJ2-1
TGTGCCAGCAGCGTAGACGGAAGACTCTACAATGAGCAGTTCTTC
CASSVDGRLYNEQFF
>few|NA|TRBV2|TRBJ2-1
TGTGCCAGCATGAGAGAGGGCAATGAGCAGTTCTTC
CASMREGNEQFF
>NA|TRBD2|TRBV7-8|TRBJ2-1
TGTGCCAGCAGCTCGCAATCCGGGACTAGCGGGAGCAGACTCAATGAGCAGTTCTTC
CASSSQSGTSGSRLNEQFF
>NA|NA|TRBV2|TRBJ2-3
TGTGCCAGCAGTGATCAGGCAACAGATACGCAGTATTTT
CASSDQATDTQYF
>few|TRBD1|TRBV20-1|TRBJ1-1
TGCAGTGCTAGAGCTTCAGGGGGGCGAGGGTCCACTGAAGCTTTCTTT
CSARASGGRGSTEAFF
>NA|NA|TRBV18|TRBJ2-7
TGTGCCAGCTCACCACGGCAGGGCAGTAACGAGCAGTACTTC
CASSPRQGSNEQYF
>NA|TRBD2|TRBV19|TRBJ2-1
TGTGCCAGTAGTAAGGAGGGGACTATCATCTACAATGAGCAGTTCTTC
CASSKEGTIIYNEQFF
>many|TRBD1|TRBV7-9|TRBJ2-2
TGTGCCAGCAGCTCCAGGACAGGGGACACCGGGGAGCTGTTTTTT
CASSSRTGDTGELFF
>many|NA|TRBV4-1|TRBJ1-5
TGCGCCAGCAGCCAAGCGCGTTCGGGACAGCCCCAGCATTTT
CASSQARSGQPQHF
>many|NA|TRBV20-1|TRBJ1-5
TGCAGTGCTCCCGACTCCGAGGGTAGCAATCAGCCCCAGCATTTT
CSAPDSEGSNQPQHF
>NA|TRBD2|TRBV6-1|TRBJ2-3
TGTGCCAGCAGTCCTCCGGGACTAGTCACATATACGCAGTATTTT
CASSPPGLVTYTQYF
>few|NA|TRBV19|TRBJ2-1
TGTGCCAGTAGTATAGAGGGCTACAATGAGCAGTTCTTC
CASSIEGYNEQFF
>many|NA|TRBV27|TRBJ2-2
TGTGCCAGCAGTCCCAGCACGGTGCGCGGGGAGCTGTTTTTT
CASSPSTVRGELFF
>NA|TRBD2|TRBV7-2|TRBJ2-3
TGTGCCACCGGGGGTTATGCGGGAGGGACAGATACGCAGTATTTT
CATGGYAGGTDTQYF